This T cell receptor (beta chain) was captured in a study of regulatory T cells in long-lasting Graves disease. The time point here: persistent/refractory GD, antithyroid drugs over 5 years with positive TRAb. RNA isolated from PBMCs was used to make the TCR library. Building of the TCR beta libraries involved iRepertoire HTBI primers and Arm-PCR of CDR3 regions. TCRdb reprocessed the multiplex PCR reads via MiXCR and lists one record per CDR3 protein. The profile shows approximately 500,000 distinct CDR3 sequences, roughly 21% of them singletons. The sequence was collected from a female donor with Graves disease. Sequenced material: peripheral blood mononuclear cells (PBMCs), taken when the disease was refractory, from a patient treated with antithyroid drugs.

The CDR3 sequence is CATSDPGGLNTGELFF. CDR3 DNA sequence: TGTGCCACCAGTGACCCAGGGGGTCTCAACACCGGGGAGCTGTTTTTT. The rearrangement uses TRBV24-1 and TRBJ2-2; 7 nucleotides match TRBD1. The CDR3 is 16 residues long. With 4 bases clipped from V and 2 bases from J, the junction kept 6 bases outside the gene matches. From germline, CDR1 is KGHDR and CDR2 SFDVKD.